This TCR beta chain emerged from a study of response to subunit inactivated influenza vaccine. In its sample, this clonotype was seen a few times. TCRdb itself ran the RT-PCR reads through MiXCR, one entry per CDR3 protein. Among a few hundred thousand distinct CDR3 sequences, just over 20% were seen once, and the ten largest hold roughly 10%. Per germline, CDR1 SEHNR and CDR2 FQNEAQ (reference sequence). The CDR3 loop spans 13 amino acids. Trimming cost V 6 bases and J 5 bases, with 11 bases left between them. V is TRBV7-9 and J is TRBJ2-1, with no clear D. This specimen consisted of PBMCs from blood, obtained less than 22 months after vaccination. This clonotype was obtained from a man aged 45 to 75 who received an inactivated influenza vaccine. The CDR3 protein is CASSPPPHNEQFF. The CDR3 DNA sequence: TGTGCCAGCAGTCCCCCGCCCCACAATGAGCAGTTCTTC.